These 7 T cell receptor beta chains originate from one sample sequenced in a study of T cell repertoires in cytomegalovirus infection. Antigens of these TCRs are unknown. TCRdb processed the reads anew with MiXCR; each CDR3 protein has one entry. The sample includes 700,000 to 850,000 distinct CDR3 sequences, over 25% of them seen just once. Sequenced material: cultured CD8+ T cells from PBMCs, taken from culture after CMV antigen stimulation. These TCRs come from a human donor in good health (CMV status not recorded). Some clones in this sample may be carry-over from other donors' samples.

The V gene is TRBV12-3 or TRBV12-4, the J gene TRBJ2-5; 8 bases are a match to TRBD2. V lost 9 bases and J lost 5; bases outside the gene matches: 5. The CDR3 totals 12 residues. The CDR3 is CASNSGVETQYF. CDR3 nucleotide sequence: TGTGCCAGTAATAGCGGGGTTGAGACCCAGTACTTC.

V and J are TRBV5-5 and TRBJ2-1; D remains ambiguous. Looked up from germline, CDR1 is SGHKS and CDR2 is YYEKEE (reference sequence). This CDR3 is 15 amino acids long. Trimming stripped 1 base from V and 0 bases from J, with 8 bases between. The CDR3 DNA sequence: TGTGCCAGCAGCTTGTTTTGGGTCTCCTACAATGAGCAGTTCTTC. As protein: CASSLFWVSYNEQFF.

This clonotype was seen a few times. The genes are TRBV19 and TRBJ2-1; TRBD2 aligns across 10 bases. V lost 2 bases to trimming and J lost 6 bases; unmatched junction nucleotides: 13. The germline V gene has CDR1 LNHDA and CDR2 SQIVND (reference sequence). CDR3 length: 18 residues. CDR3 loop: CASSISPQVAGGFNEQFF. The CDR3 DNA reads as TGTGCCAGTAGTATATCCCCCCAGGTAGCGGGGGGTTTCAATGAGCAGTTCTTC. The whole variable domain, filled in from reference TRBV19 and TRBJ2-1, reads DGGITQSPKYLFRKEGQNVTLSCEQNLNHDAMYWYRQDPGQGLRLIYYSQIVNDFQKGDIAEGYSVSREKKESFPLTVTSAQKNPTAFYLCASSISPQVAGGFNEQFFGPGTRLTVL.

This chain uses TRBV27 with TRBJ2-5; D remains ambiguous. V was cut by 5 bases and J by 2 bases, with 15 bases left in between. Germline V CDR1 and CDR2: MNHEY, SMNVEV (reference sequence). The length of the CDR3 is 15 residues. The CDR3 protein is CASSDVGLGQETQYF. The CDR3 coding sequence is TGTGCCAGCAGTGACGTAGGGTTGGGGCAAGAGACCCAGTACTTC.

Ten or more counts support this clonotype. The chain joins TRBV4-3 to TRBJ2-2, with TRBD1 matching 7 bases. CDR3 length: 16 amino acids. J was trimmed by 9 bases and V by 0 bases; bases with no gene match: 10. Germline CDR1 is LGHNA and CDR2 is YSLEER. CDR3 nucleotide sequence: TGCGCCAGCAGCCAAGATCCATCGACAGGGTTGAGGGAGCTGTTTTTT. It specifies CASSQDPSTGLRELFF.

This clonotype was counted between two and nine times. DNA of the CDR3: TGTGCCAGCAGCTGGACAGGGATAGGCTACGAGCAGTACTTC. Translating it yields CASSWTGIGYEQYF. V and J are TRBV7-9 and TRBJ2-7; 8 nucleotides agree with TRBD1. CDR1 and CDR2 (germline): SEHNR, FQNEAQ (reference sequence). J was trimmed by 3 bases and V by 4 bases; bases with no gene match: 5. The CDR3 spans 14 residues.

This clonotype has more than one count but fewer than ten. This rearrangement joins TRBV5-6 to TRBJ1-1; D may be TRBD1 (5 bases). Trimming removed 6 bases from V and 4 bases from J, with 16 bases in between. Germline CDR1 and CDR2: SGHDT and YYEEEE. The CDR3 extends over 14 amino acids. DNA of the CDR3: TGTGCCAGCACCCCCCCGGGGGAGCTCACTGAAGCTTTCTTT. Translated, it gives CASTPPGELTEAFF.